This T cell receptor (beta chain) is from a study of glioma-infiltrating T cells. The CDR3 consists of 11 residues. V lost 6 bases and J lost 3, with 4 bases in between. Germline lookup yields CDR1 SGHVS and CDR2 FQNEAQ. Study-level findings and limits: Above-expected tissue-blood divergence occurred in all gliomas, most in low-grade ones.

Using RNA template, CDR3s of TCR alpha and beta were amplified with iRepertoire arm-PCR. TCRdb passed the multiplex PCR reads through MiXCR, listing each CDR3 protein once. The table has a few hundred thousand distinct CDR3 sequences, roughly 41% seen once. As for this clonotype: Its matching antigen is unknown. The CDR3 end shows no conserved phenylalanine or tryptophan, and so a read error is likely.

This receptor was obtained from a human donor with low-grade glioma or glioblastoma, undergoing nonglioma brain surgery, or in good health (not recorded which). The J gene is TRBJ2-3, the V gene TRBV7-8, with D unresolved. Sequenced input: glioma tissue, nonneoplastic brain tissue, or PBMCs (not recorded which). The CDR3 DNA follows: TGTGCCAGCAGTCGTACAGATACGCAGTATTCT. Translated, it gives CASSRTDTQYS.